This T cell receptor (beta chain) comes out of a study of liver allograft versus peripheral blood T cells. Turning to the study itself: Recipients' peripheral blood served as the comparator for T cell receptor repertoires in transplanted livers. Points from the study as a whole: Intragraft T cell receptor repertoires of liver allografts were reported to differ from peripheral blood repertoires.

TCRdb re-called the reads with MiXCR, one entry per CDR3 protein. The sample consists of some 10,000 distinct CDR3 sequences, about 19% of them appearing once. CDR1 and CDR2 (germline): MNHNS, SASEGT. The CDR3 spans 14 residues. The V and J ends lost 7 bases and 3 bases respectively, with 16 bases between them. About this clonotype itself: Its specificity is not known.

This clonotype originated in a human patient who had a liver transplant. Some T cells may be transferred from the graft donor. This chain uses TRBV6-1 with TRBJ2-7; D is perhaps TRBD2 (6 bases). CDR3 bases: TGTGCCAGCAACCCCGGGGGACCAATCTACGAGCAGTACTTC. It specifies CASNPGGPIYEQYF.